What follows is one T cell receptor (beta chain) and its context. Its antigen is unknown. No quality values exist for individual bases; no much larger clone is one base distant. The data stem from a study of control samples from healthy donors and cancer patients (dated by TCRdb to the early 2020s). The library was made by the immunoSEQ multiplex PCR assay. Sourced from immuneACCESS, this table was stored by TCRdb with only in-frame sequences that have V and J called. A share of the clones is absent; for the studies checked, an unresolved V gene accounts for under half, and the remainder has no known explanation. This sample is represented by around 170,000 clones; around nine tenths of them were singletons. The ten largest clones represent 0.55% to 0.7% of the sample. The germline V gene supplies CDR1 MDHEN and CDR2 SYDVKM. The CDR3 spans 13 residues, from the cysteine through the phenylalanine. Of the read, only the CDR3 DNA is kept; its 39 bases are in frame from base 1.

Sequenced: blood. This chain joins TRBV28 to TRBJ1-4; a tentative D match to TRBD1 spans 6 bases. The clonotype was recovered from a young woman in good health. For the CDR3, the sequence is CASLQGLNEKLFF. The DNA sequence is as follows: TGTGCTTCTTTACAGGGCCTTAATGAAAAACTGTTTTTT.